This paragraph reports one T cell receptor beta chain. The antigen is not known. The entry originates in a study of T cell responses to AZD1222 COVID-19 vaccine. Study as a whole: The analysis combined second doses at about 4 or about 12 weeks. Study-wide results and caveats: Elevations in Spike-specific TCR breadth and depth followed administration of two AZD1222 doses. In a largely white British group with more females than males, clonal diversity was possibly underestimated. The study sampled repertoires only after the peak T cell response.

Data came from immunoSEQ multiplex PCR; TCRdb stores just in-frame clones and leaves some out. The sample has 120,000 or so clones; 87% are singletons. Trimming cost V 5 bases and J 11 bases; bases outside gene matches: 6. The germline gives CDR1 MDHEN, CDR2 SYDVKM. The CDR3 runs to 14 residues. The TCR sequence derives from an adult in good health. Material: peripheral blood, obtained on day 0 of AZD1222 vaccination. The rearrangement links TRBV28 to TRBJ1-6, with 10 bases fitting TRBD1. CDR3 DNA sequence: TGTGCCAGCAGTGAGGGACAGGGGCGGCCACCCCTCCACTTT. It is translated as CASSEGQGRPPLHF.